This is a list of T cell receptor beta chains from one sample in a study of T-cell reconstitution after alpha-beta-depleted transplantation in children. TCRdb re-called the PCR reads through MiXCR, storing one row per CDR3 protein. The table lists about 100,000 distinct CDR3 sequences, around 6.1% of them singletons, with 6.1% in the top ten. This specimen was PBMCs, mostly from graft donor cells, taken 60 days after TCRalphabeta/CD19-depleted stem cell transplant. The receptors derive from a female patient aged 2-9 years who had a stem cell transplant for Fanconi anemia, so the T cells may come from the graft donor. The CDR3 runs from the conserved cysteine through the conserved F or W. D genes are given only for firm matches. Part of the rows lack a size; the others show once, few, many or a class for expanded clones.

clone size: many
V gene: TRBV5-1
CDR3 length: 15
J gene: TRBJ2-3
D gene: TRBD2
CDR3 protein: CASSELAGSTDTQYF
CDR3 DNA: TGCGCCAGCAGCGAACTAGCGGGTTCCACAGATACGCAGTATTTT

clone size: many
V gene: TRBV5-1
CDR3 length: 13
J gene: TRBJ2-1
D gene: -
CDR3 protein: CASRLGGPNEQFF
CDR3 DNA: TGCGCCAGCAGATTGGGGGGGCCGAATGAGCAGTTCTTC

clone size: many
V gene: TRBV7-9
CDR3 length: 14
J gene: TRBJ2-5
D gene: TRBD2
CDR3 protein: CASSLASGQETQYF
CDR3 DNA: TGTGCCAGCAGCCTTGCTAGCGGCCAAGAGACCCAGTACTTC

clone size: few
V gene: TRBV18
CDR3 length: 15
J gene: TRBJ2-5
D gene: TRBD1
CDR3 protein: CASSPRTGLQETQYF
CDR3 DNA: TGTGCCAGCTCACCAAGGACAGGGCTCCAAGAGACCCAGTACTTC

clone size: many
V gene: TRBV29-1
CDR3 length: 13
J gene: TRBJ2-7
D gene: -
CDR3 protein: CSVGSDRTSGTYF
CDR3 DNA: TGCAGCGTTGGGTCTGACAGGACCTCCGGGACGTACTTC

clone size: many
V gene: TRBV3-1
CDR3 length: 12
J gene: TRBJ2-1
D gene: -
CDR3 protein: CASSQANNEQFF
CDR3 DNA: TGTGCCAGCAGCCAAGCTAACAATGAGCAGTTCTTC

clone size: many
V gene: TRBV29-1
CDR3 length: 14
J gene: TRBJ2-3
D gene: -
CDR3 protein: CSVGAATSTDTQYF
CDR3 DNA: TGCAGCGTTGGAGCGGCTACTAGCACAGATACGCAGTATTTT

clone size: few
V gene: TRBV11-2
CDR3 length: 15
J gene: TRBJ2-2
D gene: -
CDR3 protein: CASSLRIWDTGELFF
CDR3 DNA: TGTGCCAGCAGCTTAAGGATTTGGGACACCGGGGAGCTGTTTTTT

clone size: few
V gene: TRBV29-1
CDR3 length: 12
J gene: TRBJ2-7
D gene: -
CDR3 protein: CSVDDHGDEQYF
CDR3 DNA: TGCAGCGTCGACGACCATGGGGACGAGCAGTACTTC

clone size: few
V gene: TRBV23-1
CDR3 length: 14
J gene: TRBJ2-3
D gene: -
CDR3 protein: CASSREDSTDTQYF
CDR3 DNA: TGCGCCAGCAGTCGCGAAGATAGCACAGATACGCAGTATTTT

clone size: many
V gene: TRBV10-3
CDR3 length: 17
J gene: TRBJ2-1
D gene: TRBD2
CDR3 protein: CAISVSTSGRLRNEQFF
CDR3 DNA: TGTGCCATCAGTGTCTCGACTAGCGGGAGGTTAAGAAATGAGCAGTTCTTC

clone size: many
V gene: TRBV5-1
CDR3 length: 16
J gene: TRBJ2-1
D gene: TRBD2
CDR3 protein: CASSSGLAGGYNEQFF
CDR3 DNA: TGCGCCAGCAGCTCGGGACTAGCGGGAGGTTACAATGAGCAGTTCTTC

clone size: -
V gene: TRBV20-1
CDR3 length: 14
J gene: TRBJ2-1
D gene: -
CDR3 protein: CSASAWGVYNEQFF
CDR3 DNA: TGCAGTGCTAGTGCGTGGGGCGTCTACAATGAGCAGTTCTTC

clone size: many
V gene: TRBV28
CDR3 length: 14
J gene: TRBJ1-2
D gene: -
CDR3 protein: CASSHMGSNYGYTF
CDR3 DNA: TGTGCCAGCAGTCATATGGGGTCTAACTATGGCTACACCTTC

clone size: -
V gene: TRBV15
CDR3 length: 14
J gene: TRBJ2-5
D gene: TRBD1
CDR3 protein: CATSRDRAQETQYF
CDR3 DNA: TGTGCCACCAGCAGGGACAGGGCCCAAGAGACCCAGTACTTC

clone size: many
V gene: TRBV28
CDR3 length: 13
J gene: TRBJ2-1
D gene: TRBD1
CDR3 protein: CASSENRDRFQFF
CDR3 DNA: TGTGCCAGCAGTGAAAACCGGGACAGGTTTCAGTTCTTC

clone size: many
V gene: TRBV12-3/TRBV12-4
CDR3 length: 13
J gene: TRBJ1-2
D gene: -
CDR3 protein: CASSPTQGYGYTF
CDR3 DNA: TGTGCCAGCAGCCCGACCCAGGGGTATGGCTACACCTTC

clone size: many
V gene: TRBV7-9
CDR3 length: 14
J gene: TRBJ2-5
D gene: TRBD1
CDR3 protein: CASSPRQGRETQYF
CDR3 DNA: TGTGCCAGCAGCCCGAGACAGGGTCGAGAGACCCAGTACTTC

clone size: many
V gene: TRBV11-2
CDR3 length: 14
J gene: TRBJ2-7
D gene: -
CDR3 protein: CASSDVGVTYEQYF
CDR3 DNA: TGTGCCAGCAGCGATGTAGGGGTTACCTACGAGCAGTACTTC

clone size: few
V gene: TRBV20-1
CDR3 length: 12
J gene: TRBJ2-4
D gene: -
CDR3 protein: CSASHARNIQYF
CDR3 DNA: TGCAGTGCTAGCCACGCACGAAACATTCAGTACTTC

clone size: -
V gene: TRBV30
CDR3 length: 16
J gene: TRBJ2-2
D gene: TRBD2
CDR3 protein: CAWSVLAGDLTGELFF
CDR3 DNA: TGTGCCTGGAGTGTACTAGCGGGGGACCTCACCGGGGAGCTGTTTTTT

clone size: many
V gene: TRBV27
CDR3 length: 17
J gene: TRBJ2-1
D gene: TRBD2
CDR3 protein: CASSLLLTSDSYNEQFF
CDR3 DNA: TGTGCCAGCAGTTTACTCCTTACTAGCGACTCCTACAATGAGCAGTTCTTC

clone size: many
V gene: TRBV4-2
CDR3 length: 13
J gene: TRBJ2-1
D gene: -
CDR3 protein: CASRGRVQNEQFF
CDR3 DNA: TGTGCCAGCCGGGGTAGGGTACAAAATGAGCAGTTCTTC

clone size: many
V gene: TRBV6-1
CDR3 length: 14
J gene: TRBJ2-1
D gene: TRBD1
CDR3 protein: CASSLDRAGNEQFF
CDR3 DNA: TGTGCCAGCAGTCTAGACAGGGCAGGGAATGAGCAGTTCTTC

clone size: few
V gene: TRBV5-1
CDR3 length: 19
J gene: TRBJ2-3
D gene: TRBD2
CDR3 protein: CASSLARVSSGSWSDTQYF
CDR3 DNA: TGCGCCAGCAGCTTGGCCAGGGTCTCTAGCGGGAGCTGGTCAGATACGCAGTATTTT

clone size: many
V gene: TRBV3-1
CDR3 length: 16
J gene: TRBJ1-1
D gene: TRBD1
CDR3 protein: CASSLQTGQGPSEAFF
CDR3 DNA: TGTGCCAGCAGCCTACAAACAGGACAGGGCCCATCTGAAGCTTTCTTT

clone size: -
V gene: TRBV5-1
CDR3 length: 14
J gene: TRBJ1-1
D gene: -
CDR3 protein: CASSLQGGNTEAFF
CDR3 DNA: TGCGCCAGCAGCCTACAGGGAGGAAACACTGAAGCTTTCTTT

clone size: many
V gene: TRBV13
CDR3 length: 22
J gene: TRBJ2-2
D gene: TRBD2
CDR3 protein: CASSPSLLAGGPHLTNTGELFF
CDR3 DNA: TGTGCCAGCAGCCCCTCTCTACTAGCGGGAGGGCCTCACCTAACGAACACCGGGGAGCTGTTTTTT

clone size: -
V gene: TRBV5-5
CDR3 length: 13
J gene: TRBJ1-2
D gene: TRBD1
CDR3 protein: CASSLAQGRGYTF
CDR3 DNA: TGTGCCAGCAGCTTGGCACAGGGGAGGGGCTACACCTTC

clone size: many
V gene: TRBV5-1
CDR3 length: 15
J gene: TRBJ2-7
D gene: -
CDR3 protein: CASSYGDRPPYEQYF
CDR3 DNA: TGCGCCAGCAGCTACGGCGACAGGCCCCCTTACGAGCAGTACTTC

clone size: many
V gene: TRBV11-2
CDR3 length: 16
J gene: TRBJ2-3
D gene: TRBD2
CDR3 protein: CASSLWTSGSTDTQYF
CDR3 DNA: TGTGCCAGCAGCCTTTGGACTAGCGGGAGCACAGATACGCAGTATTTT